Listed here are 24 T cell receptor beta chains from one sample, sequenced in a study of shared clonotypes between healthy human individuals. This table comes from immunoSEQ multiplex PCR, and its TCRdb copy is limited to in-frame clones, with some not included. Of about 1.4 million clones in the sample, roughly 97% were seen once. What was sequenced was naive CD4+ T cells sorted from blood. Regarding subset: CD45RA+ positively selected. These receptors all stem from a man aged 30 to 45 in good health.

V gene TRBV28 combines with J gene TRBJ2-1; TRBD2 is a possible D gene (5 bases). CDR1 MDHEN and CDR2 SYDVKM come from the germline V gene. Trimming shortened V by 5 bases and J by 11 bases, and 16 bases separated the two germline ends. This CDR3 region has 13 residues. CDR3 region: CASSPPGILQQFF. DNA of the CDR3: TGTGCCAGCAGTCCACCGGGGATCTTGCAGCAGTTCTTC.

The rearrangement links TRBV14 to TRBJ1-2; D perhaps matches TRBD1 (6 bases). The CDR3 is 16 residues long. CDR1 SGHDN and CDR2 FVKESK come from the germline V gene. V was clipped by 0 bases and J by 0 bases, with 11 bases between them. The CDR3 bases are TGTGCCAGCAGCCAAGATTTGGGACAAGCTAACTATGGCTACACCTTC. The encoded protein is CASSQDLGQANYGYTF.

The chain employs TRBV5-4 and TRBJ2-7; 8 bases fit TRBD1. From germline, CDR1 is SGHNT and CDR2 YYREEE (reference sequence). This CDR3 region has 15 residues. V was pared by 5 bases and J by 6 bases, with 13 bases of the junction left unmatched. The CDR3 DNA follows: TGTGCCAGCAGGCTGACAGGGGTTGGCTTAGGCGAGCAGTACTTC. Its translation: CASRLTGVGLGEQYF. Full variable domain (remainder filled in from reference TRBV5-4 and TRBJ2-7): ETGVTQSPTHLIKTRGQQVTLRCSSQSGHNTVSWYQQALGQGPQFIFQYYREEENGRGNFPPRFSGLQFPNYSSELNVNALELDDSALYLCASRLTGVGLGEQYFGPGTRLTVT.

CDR3 DNA sequence: TGCGCCAGCGCTCAGGGAGCGGGACACAATGAGCAGTTCTTC. This translates into CASAQGAGHNEQFF. The chain is built from TRBV5-1 and TRBJ2-1; TRBD2 aligns across 7 bases. CDR3 length equals 14 residues. Germline V lookup: CDR1 SGHRS, CDR2 YFSETQ. With V trimmed by 7 bases and J by 5 bases, 9 bases remained unmatched.

J is TRBJ2-1 and V is TRBV4-1, with 9 bases identical to TRBD2. Germline assignment: CDR1 MGHRA and CDR2 YSYEKL. The CDR3 contains 16 residues. J was trimmed by 4 bases and V by 0 bases; bases with no gene match: 4. CDR3: CASSQDWSGRYNEQFF. The CDR3, as DNA: TGCGCCAGCAGCCAAGATTGGAGCGGGAGGTACAATGAGCAGTTCTTC.

The rearrangement uses TRBV5-1 and TRBJ2-1, with 16 bases that match TRBD2. Unmatched junction bases numbered 6, after V lost 2 bases and J lost 10 bases. Germline V lookup: CDR1 SGHRS, CDR2 YFSETQ. The CDR3 is made up of 16 amino acids. The CDR3 DNA sequence: TGCGCCAGCAGCTTACATCCGGGACTAGCGGGAGGGGAGCAGTTCTTC. Its protein product is CASSLHPGLAGGEQFF.

This clone appeared a single time. The chain employs TRBV28 and TRBJ1-4; no definite D call. Trimming removed 6 bases at V and 7 bases at J, with 12 bases between. The germline V gene has CDR1 MDHEN and CDR2 SYDVKM. The CDR3 length is 13 residues. CDR3 amino acids: CASRDGRGEKLFF. In DNA, the CDR3 is TGTGCCAGCAGGGACGGACGGGGTGAAAAACTGTTTTTT.

This chain uses TRBV9 with TRBJ2-6; no reliable D call. The germline V and J ends were trimmed by 2 bases and 2 bases, with 14 bases remaining between them. Germline CDR1 SGDLS, CDR2 YYNGEE. This CDR3 is built from 17 residues. The DNA of the CDR3 is TGTGCCAGCAGCGTCGACACCCGACGGGCTGGGGCCAACGTCCTGACTTTC. Protein: CASSVDTRRAGANVLTF.

The chain carries TRBV28 and TRBJ1-2; TRBD1 agrees at 8 bases. Germline-derived CDR1 and CDR2 are MDHEN and SYDVKM. Germline trimming cut 6 bases from V and 4 bases from J; bases unmatched to any gene: 4. The CDR3 is 13 amino acids. CDR3 DNA: TGTGCCAGCAGAACGACAGGGGTCTATGGCTACACCTTC. Protein product: CASRTTGVYGYTF.

V gene TRBV29-1 combines with J gene TRBJ1-1, with no clear D. Germline lookup yields CDR1 SQVTM and CDR2 ANQGSEA. Trimming stripped 3 bases from V and 2 bases from J, with 10 bases between. The CDR3 contains 13 residues. The CDR3 is CSVDRQINTEAFF. The CDR3 DNA is TGCAGCGTTGATCGGCAGATCAACACTGAAGCTTTCTTT.

The chain is built from TRBV27 and TRBJ2-7; D is unresolved. V lost 5 bases to trimming and J lost 1 base, with 15 bases between them. From germline, CDR1 is MNHEY and CDR2 SMNVEV (reference sequence). The CDR3 totals 15 residues. The CDR3 sequence is CASSSGRAISYEQYF. Written as DNA, the CDR3 is TGTGCCAGCAGTAGTGGTAGGGCCATTTCCTACGAGCAGTACTTC.

The V call is TRBV4-2, the J call TRBJ2-7, with 8 bases fitting TRBD1. This CDR3 has 15 residues. CDR1 is LGHNA, CDR2 YNFKEQ, per germline. V lost 0 bases and J lost 6; bases outside the gene matches: 7. The CDR3 spells CASSQEQGVGVEQYF. The CDR3 DNA reads TGTGCCAGCAGCCAAGAACAGGGGGTAGGGGTCGAGCAGTACTTC.

This chain uses TRBV5-1 with TRBJ2-7; 8 bases match TRBD2. The V gene's germline CDR1 is SGHRS and CDR2 YFSETQ. V was pared by 1 base and J by 4 bases, with 10 bases of the junction left unmatched. This CDR3 comprises 16 residues. This CDR3 reads CASSLLRAGGEYEQYF. The CDR3 DNA is TGCGCCAGCAGCTTGTTACGGGCGGGAGGAGAATACGAGCAGTACTTC.

This clone was detected once. The V gene is TRBV7-2, the J gene TRBJ2-3; TRBD2 matches at 9 bases. The CDR3 spans 16 residues. Germline values: CDR1 SGHTA, CDR2 FQGNSA. Trimming removed 4 bases from V and 0 bases from J; junction bases left unmatched: 5. CDR3 in amino acids: CASSSRLAASTDTQYF. The CDR3 region has the DNA TGTGCCAGCAGCTCAAGACTAGCGGCTAGCACAGATACGCAGTATTTT.

The chain has TRBV25-1 and TRBJ2-7; 11 bases are shared with TRBD1. CDR1 MGHDK and CDR2 SYGVNS come from the germline V gene. The CDR3 has 12 amino acids. This CDR3 reads CASRTGGDEQYF. The CDR3 coding sequence is TGTGCTAGCCGGACAGGGGGCGACGAGCAGTACTTC.

V and J are TRBV28 and TRBJ1-4, with 10 bases identical to TRBD1. Per germline, CDR1 MDHEN and CDR2 SYDVKM. This CDR3 is built from 13 residues. V lost 7 bases to trimming and J lost 7 bases; unmatched junction nucleotides: 3. The CDR3 region is CASMGQGTEKLFF. CDR3 bases: TGTGCCAGCATGGGACAGGGGACTGAAAAACTGTTTTTT.

The genes are TRBV7-2 and TRBJ2-3, with 7 bases aligning to TRBD2. The CDR3 consists of 17 residues. From germline, CDR1 is SGHTA and CDR2 FQGNSA. J gave up 0 bases and V 2 bases, and 8 bases lay outside the gene matches. Written as DNA, the CDR3 is TGTGCCAGCAGCTTAAGATGGCGGGGGACTAGCACAGATACGCAGTATTTT. It specifies CASSLRWRGTSTDTQYF.

The chain links TRBV28 to TRBJ1-5; 9 bases align to TRBD1. The germline V gene encodes CDR1 MDHEN and CDR2 SYDVKM. CDR3 length equals 18 residues. Trimming cost V 6 bases and J 0 bases; bases outside gene matches: 12. CDR3 residues: CASSPGTGSFYSNQPQHF. The CDR3 DNA reads TGTGCCAGCAGCCCCGGGACAGGGTCGTTTTATAGCAATCAGCCCCAGCATTTT.

The CDR3 loop reads CASSAGPTFTYNEQFF. The CDR3 region has the DNA TGTGCCAGCAGTGCGGGACCAACTTTCACCTACAATGAGCAGTTCTTC. The V call is TRBV27, the J call TRBJ2-1; possibly TRBD2 for D (6 bases). The length of the CDR3 is 16 residues. With 5 bases removed from V and 2 bases from J, the gap between germline ends came to 16 bases. CDR1 is MNHEY, CDR2 SMNVEV, per germline (reference sequence).

As DNA, the CDR3 is TGCGCCAGCAGCCAATCGACAGGCCCTGGCTACGAGCAGTACTTC. Residues: CASSQSTGPGYEQYF. V gene TRBV4-1 combines with J gene TRBJ2-7, with D possibly being TRBD1 (6 bases). CDR1 and CDR2 (germline): MGHRA, YSYEKL. V lost 2 bases, J lost 3 bases, and 14 bases lay in between. This CDR3 comprises 15 residues.

This clone was detected only once. The rearrangement joins TRBV9 to TRBJ2-7; D is undetermined. The CDR3 contains 14 residues. Germline CDR1 SGDLS, CDR2 YYNGEE. V lost 4 bases and J 5 bases, leaving 16 bases between the germline ends. CDR3 residues: CASSPGQAINEQYF. For the CDR3, the DNA is TGTGCCAGCAGCCCCGGGCAAGCGATCAACGAGCAGTACTTC. Supplemented by reference TRBV9 and TRBJ2-7, the full variable domain reads DSGVTQTPKHLITATGQRVTLRCSPRSGDLSVYWYQQSLDQGLQFLIQYYNGEERAKGNILERFSAQQFPDLHSELNLSSLELGDSALYFCASSPGQAINEQYFGPGTRLTVT.

The chain uses TRBV2 and TRBJ2-1; 15 nucleotides align to TRBD2. J gave up 11 bases and V 7 bases, and 12 bases lay outside the gene matches. From germline, CDR1 is SNHLY and CDR2 FYNNEI. CDR3 size: 16 residues. CDR3 sequence reads: CASTEKRTSGRGKQFF. CDR3 DNA sequence: TGTGCCAGCACCGAGAAGAGGACTAGCGGGAGGGGTAAGCAGTTCTTC.

This rearrangement joins TRBV5-4 to TRBJ2-7; D possibly corresponds to TRBD1 (6 bases). The ends were cut back, 4 bases at V and 0 bases at J, with 8 bases in the middle. The V gene's germline CDR1 is SGHNT and CDR2 YYREEE (reference sequence). This CDR3 is built from 13 residues. As DNA, the CDR3 is TGTGCCAGCAGCACAGGGATCTCCTACGAGCAGTACTTC. Protein: CASSTGISYEQYF. The variable domain in full, with the rest retrieved from reference TRBV5-4 and TRBJ2-7, is ETGVTQSPTHLIKTRGQQVTLRCSSQSGHNTVSWYQQALGQGPQFIFQYYREEENGRGNFPPRFSGLQFPNYSSELNVNALELDDSALYLCASSTGISYEQYFGPGTRLTVT.

This clone was detected once. The V and J genes are TRBV30 and TRBJ1-5, with D unresolved. This CDR3 has 13 residues. V was cut by 3 bases and J by 9 bases, with 15 bases left in between. CDR1 GTSNPN and CDR2 SVGIG come from the germline V gene (reference sequence). The CDR3 loop is CAWSREPDLPQHF. The CDR3 region has the DNA TGTGCCTGGAGCCGGGAGCCAGATCTGCCCCAGCATTTT.